These 21 T cell receptor beta chains were all obtained from the same sample, sequenced in a study of shared clonotypes between healthy human individuals (TCRdb year 2020). Library preparation was by the immunoSEQ multiplex PCR assay. Imported from immuneACCESS, the table was reduced by TCRdb to in-frame sequences with V and J called. These copies leave out some clones; in studies compared against another copy, an unresolved V gene accounts for under half, and the cause of the remainder is not known. The sample table holds 550,000 to 600,000 clones, of which just over 75% were seen once. Jointly, the top ten make up more than 10% of the sample. Sequenced: PBMCs. These receptors all come from a middle-aged woman in good health. Some clones in this sample may be carry-over from other donors' samples.

The rearrangement uses TRBV7-2 and TRBJ2-7; 10 bases are shared with TRBD1. This CDR3 is 16 amino acids long. CDR1 and CDR2 (germline): SGHTA, FQGNSA. V was clipped by 0 bases and J by 7 bases; unmatched bases: 9. CDR3 amino acids: CASSLARRQGAREQYF. DNA of the CDR3: TGTGCCAGCAGCTTAGCTCGGAGACAGGGGGCTCGGGAGCAGTACTTC.

Worth noting for this clone: A far larger clone is a single base away, which makes a read error likely. V gene TRBV10-3 combines with J gene TRBJ1-2; perhaps TRBD1 as D (5 bases). The CDR3 sequence is 13 residues long. Germline CDR1 ENHRY, CDR2 SYGVKD. CDR3 region: CAISEQGDYGHTF. In DNA form, the CDR3 reads TGTGCCATCAGTGAGCAGGGCGACTATGGCCACACCTTC.

This clone was recorded a few times. The chain employs TRBV30 and TRBJ2-1; the D gene is possibly TRBD2 (5 bases). Trimming pared 0 bases from V and 12 bases from J, leaving 15 bases between. The CDR3 covers 13 residues. Germline values: CDR1 GTSNPN, CDR2 SVGIG (reference sequence). The CDR3 bases are TGTGCCTGGAGTGTACTGGCGGGCGGCGCGCAGTTCTTC. Its protein is CAWSVLAGGAQFF.

This clone was seen only once. CDR3 amino acids: CASSLPGSGNTIYF. The CDR3 coding sequence is TGTGCCAGCAGTTTACCGGGCTCTGGAAACACCATATATTTT. The chain employs TRBV28 and TRBJ1-3; no clear D. CDR1 is MDHEN, CDR2 SYDVKM, per germline. Between the trimmed V and J ends, which lost 2 bases and 0 bases, there was a span of 5 bases. This CDR3 region has 14 residues.

The V call is TRBV5-4, the J call TRBJ1-4; a possible D gene is TRBD1 (5 bases). The V end was cut by 0 bases, the J end by 5 bases, with 11 bases between. The germline gives CDR1 SGHNT, CDR2 YYREEE (reference sequence). The CDR3 covers 15 residues. The CDR3 loop reads CASSLGTGKNEKLFF. As DNA, the CDR3 is TGTGCCAGCAGCTTGGGAACAGGCAAAAATGAAAAACTGTTTTTT.

As regards this clone: A far larger clone is off by one base, so a read error is likely. V gene TRBV11-2 combines with J gene TRBJ2-5, with 9 bases lining up with TRBD1. The J call is uncertain, as TRBJ2-7 better fits the DNA end. Germline V gene sequence: CDR1 SGHAT, CDR2 FQNNGV. The CDR3 is 15 amino acids. The CDR3 loop reads CASSLIDRGVHEQYF. CDR3 DNA: TGTGCCAGCAGCTTAATCGACAGGGGGGTCCACGAGCAGTACTTC.

The chain has TRBV7-8 and TRBJ2-7; 7 nucleotides agree with TRBD1. The CDR3 length is 15 residues. With 7 bases clipped from V and 5 bases from J, the junction kept 14 bases outside the gene matches. Germline V gives CDR1 SGHVS, CDR2 FQNEAQ. CDR3 protein: CASTLTGIRSDEQYF. The DNA for the CDR3 is TGTGCCAGCACCCTGACAGGGATCCGTTCGGACGAGCAGTACTTC.

This chain connects TRBV4-3 to TRBJ2-2, with D maybe TRBD2 (6 bases). The CDR3 consists of 15 residues. The germline V gene has CDR1 LGHNA and CDR2 YSLEER. Between the trimmed V and J ends, which lost 4 bases and 7 bases, there was a span of 16 bases. Here the CDR3 reads CASSRAFLGGGELFF. In nucleotides, the CDR3 is TGCGCCAGCAGCCGCGCTTTTTTGGGGGGCGGGGAGCTGTTTTTT.

A note on this clone: A far larger clone is one nucleotide away, so this likely arose from a read error. The chain carries TRBV10-1 and TRBJ2-7; weak D call: TRBD2 (7 bases). The germline gives CDR1 WNHNN, CDR2 SYGVQD (reference sequence). The CDR3 totals 15 residues. CDR3 sequence: CAGSESGGGFGEQYF. In nucleotides, the CDR3 is TGCGCCGGCAGTGAGTCGGGCGGGGGCTTCGGTGAGCAGTACTTC.

Concerning this clone: With a much larger clone just one base away, this may be a read error. The J gene is TRBJ2-5, the V gene TRBV7-9; 7 nucleotides agree with TRBD1. The J call may be faulty, since TRBJ2-7 better matches the DNA end. In germline, CDR1 is SEHNR, CDR2 FQNEAQ (reference sequence). The CDR3 contains 13 residues. CDR3 protein: CASSRDRDYEQYF. In DNA form, the CDR3 reads TGTGCCAGCAGCCGTGACAGGGACTACGAGCAGTACTTC.

V usage is TRBV7-8 and J usage is TRBJ2-7, with TRBD2 matching 8 bases. Germline values: CDR1 SGHVS, CDR2 FQNEAQ. The V segment lost 6 bases and the J segment 7 bases; nucleotides outside the gene matches: 14. This CDR3 has 15 amino acids. Here the CDR3 DNA reads TGTGCCAGCAGAGTATTGTCCAGCGGGAGTCGGGAGCAGTACTTC. Its translation: CASRVLSSGSREQYF. The full variable domain, its missing parts supplied by reference TRBV7-8 and TRBJ2-7, is GAGVSQSPRYKVAKRGQDVALRCDPISGHVSLFWYQQALGQGPEFLTYFQNEAQLDKSGLPSDRFFAERPEGSVSTLKIQRTQQEDSAVYLCASRVLSSGSREQYFGPGTRLTVT.

The V gene is TRBV15, the J gene TRBJ2-7; D is tentatively TRBD1 or TRBD2 (5 bases each). Germline values: CDR1 LNHNV, CDR2 YYDKDF (reference sequence). Trimming took off 1 base at V and 3 bases at J, with 16 bases between the two ends. The CDR3 has 16 amino acids. The CDR3 bases are TGTGCCACCAGCAGAGGATCCAGGGCGGGCAGCTACGAGCAGTACTTC. This codes for CATSRGSRAGSYEQYF.

V gene TRBV21-1 combines with J gene TRBJ2-2; the DNA was not compared with TRBD1, the D call given in the table. TRBV21-1 is a pseudogene. CDR3 size: 19 residues. The CDR3 here is CASSKGGQGCYLGTGELFF. The CDR3 DNA reads as TGTGCCAGCAGCAAAGGGGGACAGGGTTGTTATCTGGGCACCGGGGAGCTGTTTTTT.

The genes are TRBV27 and TRBJ2-1; 10 nucleotides agree with TRBD1. V was clipped by 7 bases and J by 1 base; unmatched bases: 10. CDR1 and CDR2 from the germline V gene are MNHEY and SMNVEV (reference sequence). The CDR3 extends over 17 amino acids. The CDR3 nucleotides are TGTGCCAGCACCCGACAGGGGGCGAGTAGGTCCTACAATGAGCAGTTCTTC. Its translation: CASTRQGASRSYNEQFF.

The genes are TRBV5-1 and TRBJ1-1; D is perhaps TRBD1 (5 bases). From germline, CDR1 is SGHRS and CDR2 YFSETQ. V was pared by 6 bases and J by 2 bases, with 17 bases between. This CDR3 region has 15 residues. CDR3 bases: TGCGCCAGCAACGACAACGGGGCCGTAAACACTGAAGCTTTCTTT. Translation: CASNDNGAVNTEAFF.

A word on this clone: Additional DNA sequences in this sample encode the identical CDR3. The chain joins TRBV6-6 to TRBJ2-5, with D tentatively TRBD2 (7 bases). This CDR3 spans 14 amino acids. Trimming shortened V by 2 bases and J by 1 base, and 8 bases separated the two germline ends. The germline V gene encodes CDR1 MNHNY and CDR2 SVGAGI (reference sequence). CDR3 loop: CASSYRGAQETQYF. The DNA of the CDR3 is TGTGCCAGCAGTTACCGGGGGGCCCAAGAGACCCAGTACTTC.

This clone was detected only a few times. The chain couples TRBV7-2 to TRBJ1-3; unclear D gene. The CDR3 loop spans 16 amino acids. Germline CDR1 reads SGHTA; CDR2 reads FQGNSA. V was clipped by 1 base and J by 6 bases, with 16 bases between them. DNA for the CDR3: TGTGCCAGCAGCTTAGGAAGTTCTCGGGATCAAAACACCATATATTTT. Its protein product is CASSLGSSRDQNTIYF.

This clone was seen a few times. The V call is TRBV5-4, the J call TRBJ1-4; 10 nucleotides agree with TRBD1. The V gene end was trimmed by 4 bases and the J gene end by 3 bases; junction bases not matched to a gene: 6. CDR1 is SGHNT and CDR2 is YYREEE in the germline V gene (reference sequence). CDR3 length: 16 amino acids. CDR3 protein: CASSLRQGAANEKLFF. The DNA for the CDR3 is TGTGCCAGCAGCCTCAGACAGGGGGCTGCTAATGAAAAACTGTTTTTT.

In its sample, this clone was seen once. The chain links TRBV29-1 to TRBJ2-5; TRBD1 or TRBD2 may be the D gene (6 bases each). Germline V lookup: CDR1 SQVTM, CDR2 ANQGSEA. This CDR3 comprises 14 residues. Trimming took 4 bases from V and 4 from J, leaving 16 bases between them. Here the CDR3 DNA reads TGCAGCGTTGTTGGGGGGCAGGGGATAGAGACCCAGTACTTC. Translated: CSVVGGQGIETQYF. The variable domain in full, with the rest retrieved from reference TRBV29-1 and TRBJ2-5, is SAVISQKPSRDICQRGTSLTIQCQVDSQVTMMFWYRQQPGQSLTLIATANQGSEATYESGFVIDKFPISRPNLTFSTLTVSNMSPEDSSIYLCSVVGGQGIETQYFGPGTRLLVL.

The genes are TRBV11-3 and TRBJ2-2, with 10 bases lining up with TRBD2. Germline V gene lookup returns CDR1 SGHNT and CDR2 YENEEA. After removal of 4 bases from V and 7 bases from J, the junction contained 6 bases not matched to a gene. The length of the CDR3 is 15 residues. DNA for the CDR3: TGTGCCAGCAGCTCACTAGCGGGAAAGGTCGGGGAGCTGTTTTTT. Encoded protein: CASSSLAGKVGELFF. The whole variable domain, remainder taken from reference TRBV11-3 and TRBJ2-2, is EAGVVQSPRYKIIEKKQPVAFWCNPISGHNTLYWYLQNLGQGPELLIRYENEEAVDDSQLPKDRFSAERLKGVDSTLKIQPAELGDSAVYLCASSSLAGKVGELFFGEGSRLTVL.

The chain links TRBV5-4 to TRBJ1-6, with D possibly being TRBD1 (5 bases). CDR1 is SGHNT and CDR2 is YYREEE in the germline V gene (reference sequence). This CDR3 is built from 15 residues. V shed 4 bases and J shed 7 bases, with 15 bases lying between them. The DNA for the CDR3 is TGTGCCAGCAGCCGTCCGGGACGGGAGAATTCACCCCTCCACTTT. It specifies CASSRPGRENSPLHF.